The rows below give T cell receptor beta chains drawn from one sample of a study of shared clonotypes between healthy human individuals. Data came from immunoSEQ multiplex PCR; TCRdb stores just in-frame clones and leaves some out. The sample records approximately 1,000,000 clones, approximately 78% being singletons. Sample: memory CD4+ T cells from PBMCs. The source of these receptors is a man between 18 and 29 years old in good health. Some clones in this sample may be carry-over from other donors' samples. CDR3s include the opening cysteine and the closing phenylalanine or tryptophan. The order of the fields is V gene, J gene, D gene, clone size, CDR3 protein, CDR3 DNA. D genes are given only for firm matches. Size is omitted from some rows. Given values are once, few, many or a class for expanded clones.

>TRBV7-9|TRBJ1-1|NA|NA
CASSFGTPAMNTEAFF
TGTGCCAGCAGCTTTGGGACCCCGGCCATGAACACTGAAGCTTTCTTT
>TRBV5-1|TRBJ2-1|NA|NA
CASSFGSAEFF
TGCGCCAGCAGCTTCGGGTCCGCGGAGTTCTTC
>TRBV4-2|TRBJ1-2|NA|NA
CASSQDLGGLYGYTF
TGTGCCAGCAGCCAAGATCTCGGGGGCCTATATGGCTACACCTTC
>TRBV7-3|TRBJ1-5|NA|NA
CASSKGNNQPQHF
TGTGCCAGCAGCAAGGGCAACAATCAGCCCCAGCATTTT
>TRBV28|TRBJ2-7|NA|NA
CASSLLGAGAREQYF
TGTGCCAGCAGTTTATTAGGAGCAGGGGCGCGAGAGCAGTACTTC
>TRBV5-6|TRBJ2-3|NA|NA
CASSKLALSTDTQYF
TGTGCCAGCAGCAAATTAGCACTATCCACAGATACGCAGTATTTT
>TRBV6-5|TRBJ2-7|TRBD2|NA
CASSSSGGGFTEQYF
TGTGCCAGCAGTTCGTCGGGGGGAGGCTTCACCGAGCAGTACTTC
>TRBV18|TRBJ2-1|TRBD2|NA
CASSPGLAGNNEQFF
TGTGCCAGCTCACCGGGACTAGCGGGTAACAATGAGCAGTTCTTC
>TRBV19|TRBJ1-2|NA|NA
CASSIPGIYGYTF
TGTGCCAGTAGTATCCCAGGGATATATGGCTACACCTTC
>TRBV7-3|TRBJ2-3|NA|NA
CASSSERLSTDTQYF
TGTGCCAGCAGCTCCGAGCGGCTGAGCACAGATACGCAGTATTTT
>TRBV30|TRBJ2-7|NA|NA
CAWGQTHEQYF
TGTGCCTGGGGACAAACCCACGAGCAGTACTTC
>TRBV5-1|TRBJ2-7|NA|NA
CASSLFLRSYEQYF
TGCGCCAGCAGCTTGTTCCTGAGGTCCTACGAGCAGTACTTC
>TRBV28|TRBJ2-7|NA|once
CASGSPGTGYEQYF
TGTGCCAGCGGATCACCGGGGACGGGCTACGAGCAGTACTTC
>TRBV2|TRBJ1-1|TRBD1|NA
CASSEADRVGTEAFF
TGTGCCAGCAGCGAGGCCGACAGGGTCGGAACTGAAGCTTTCTTT
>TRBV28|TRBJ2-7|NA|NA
CASSLGGATHTEQYF
TGTGCCAGCAGTTTAGGTGGGGCCACCCACACCGAGCAGTACTTC
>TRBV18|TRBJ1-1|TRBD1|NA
CASSREDRGNTEAFF
TGTGCCAGCTCACGAGAGGACAGGGGGAACACTGAAGCTTTCTTT
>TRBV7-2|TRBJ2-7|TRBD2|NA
CASSSGLAGASEQYF
TGTGCCAGCAGCTCCGGACTAGCGGGAGCTAGCGAGCAGTACTTC
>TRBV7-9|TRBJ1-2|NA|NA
CASSHEVGSLYGYTF
TGTGCCAGCAGCCACGAGGTGGGCTCTCTCTATGGCTACACCTTC
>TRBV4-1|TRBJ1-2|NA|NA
CASSPTEGYRDYGYTF
TGCGCCAGCAGCCCGACGGAGGGGTATAGGGACTATGGCTACACCTTC
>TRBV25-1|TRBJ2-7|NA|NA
CASAYDSYEQYF
TGTGCCAGTGCCTATGACAGCTACGAGCAGTACTTC
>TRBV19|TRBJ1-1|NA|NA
CASSMLVGAMNTEAFF
TGTGCCAGTAGTATGCTGGTTGGGGCCATGAACACTGAAGCTTTCTTT
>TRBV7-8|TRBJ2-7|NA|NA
CASSLESFAGRDF
TGTGCCAGCAGCTTAGAAAGCTTTGCGGGACGGGACTTC
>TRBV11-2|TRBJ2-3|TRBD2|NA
CASSRTRVDTQYF
TGTGCCAGCAGCCGGACTAGAGTAGATACGCAGTATTTT
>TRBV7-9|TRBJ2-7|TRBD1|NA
CASSRQDRGNYEQYF
TGTGCCAGCAGCCGCCAGGACAGGGGAAACTACGAGCAGTACTTC
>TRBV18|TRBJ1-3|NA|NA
CASSVRDGSSGNTIYF
TGTGCCAGCTCAGTCCGGGACGGGAGCTCTGGAAACACCATATATTTT
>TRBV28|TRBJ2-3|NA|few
CASRDLSTDTQYF
TGTGCCAGCAGGGACTTGTCCACAGATACGCAGTATTTT
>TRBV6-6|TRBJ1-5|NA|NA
CASSYDSYSNQPQHF
TGTGCCAGCAGTTACGACAGTTATAGCAATCAGCCCCAGCATTTT
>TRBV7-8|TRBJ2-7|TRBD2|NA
CASSLAGGSTYEQYF
TGTGCCAGCAGCTTAGCCGGCGGGAGCACCTACGAGCAGTACTTC
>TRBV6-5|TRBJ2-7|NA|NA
CASTSPRSSYEQYF
TGTGCCAGCACCTCTCCGCGTTCCTCCTACGAGCAGTACTTC
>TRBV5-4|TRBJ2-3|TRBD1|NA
CASIPGPQGVADTQYF
TGTGCCAGCATCCCGGGGCCACAGGGGGTCGCAGATACGCAGTATTTT
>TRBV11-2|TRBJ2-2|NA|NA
CASSLVGGTGELFF
TGTGCCAGCAGCTTAGTCGGGGGCACCGGGGAGCTGTTTTTT
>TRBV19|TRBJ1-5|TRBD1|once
CASSIVARGRRQPQHF
TGTGCCAGTAGTATTGTTGCCAGGGGGCGACGACAGCCCCAGCATTTT
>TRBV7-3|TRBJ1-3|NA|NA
CASSLGSGNTIYF
TGTGCCAGCAGTCTAGGGAGTGGAAACACCATATATTTT
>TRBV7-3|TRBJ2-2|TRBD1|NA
CASSLTWTGGTGELFF
TGTGCCAGCAGCTTAACCTGGACAGGGGGAACCGGGGAGCTGTTTTTT
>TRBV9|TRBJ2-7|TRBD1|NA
CASSFGTGMTYEQYF
TGTGCCAGCAGCTTCGGGACAGGGATGACCTACGAGCAGTACTTC
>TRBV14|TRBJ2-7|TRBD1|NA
CASSQTGLTYEQYF
TGTGCCAGCAGCCAGACAGGGTTAACCTACGAGCAGTACTTC
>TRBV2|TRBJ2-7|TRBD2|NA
CASSEELAEAYEQYF
TGTGCCAGCAGTGAAGAGCTAGCGGAGGCCTACGAGCAGTACTTC